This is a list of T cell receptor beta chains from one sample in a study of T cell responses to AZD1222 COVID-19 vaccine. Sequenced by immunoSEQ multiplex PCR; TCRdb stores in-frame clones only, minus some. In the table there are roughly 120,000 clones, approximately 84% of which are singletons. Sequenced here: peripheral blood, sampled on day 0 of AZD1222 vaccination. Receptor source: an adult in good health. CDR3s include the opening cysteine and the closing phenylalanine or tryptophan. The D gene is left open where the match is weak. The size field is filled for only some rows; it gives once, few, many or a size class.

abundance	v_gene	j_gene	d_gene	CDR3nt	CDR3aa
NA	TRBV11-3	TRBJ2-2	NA	TGTGCCAGCAGCCGACGGGAATTCACCGGGGAGCTGTTTTTT	CASSRREFTGELFF
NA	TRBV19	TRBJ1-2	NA	TGTGCCAGTAGTTCACAGGGAAAGGACTATGGCTACACCTTC	CASSSQGKDYGYTF
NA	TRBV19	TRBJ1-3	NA	TGTGCCAGTAGTATAAGGCTGAGCTCTGGAAACACCATATATTTT	CASSIRLSSGNTIYF
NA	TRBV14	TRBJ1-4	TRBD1	TGTGCCAGCAGCCAGACAGGGGTCGGTGAAAAACTGTTTTTT	CASSQTGVGEKLFF
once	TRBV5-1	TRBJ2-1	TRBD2	TGCGCCAGCAGACTAGCGGGGGCCTCTAATGAGCAGTTCTTC	CASRLAGASNEQFF
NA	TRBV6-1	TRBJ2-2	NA	TGTGCCAGCAGTGAAGAAGGCAGGGGGAGGATCGGGGAGCTGTTTTTT	CASSEEGRGRIGELFF
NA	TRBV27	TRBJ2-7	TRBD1	TGTGCCAGCAGTCGGACAGGGGTCACCTACGAGCAGTACTTC	CASSRTGVTYEQYF
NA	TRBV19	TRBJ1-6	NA	TGTGCCAGTAAAGTCCAAGACTATAATTCACCCCTCCACTTT	CASKVQDYNSPLHF
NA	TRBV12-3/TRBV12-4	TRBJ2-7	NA	TGTGCCAGCAGTCCCGACGGGTCCTACGAGCAGTACTTC	CASSPDGSYEQYF
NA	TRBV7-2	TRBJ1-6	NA	TGTGCCAGCAGCCCTCAAACCGAGGGCAGGAATTCACCCCTCCACTTT	CASSPQTEGRNSPLHF
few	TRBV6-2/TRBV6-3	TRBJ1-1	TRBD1	TGTGCCAGCAGCTCGCAGGGGGCGTCTTTTAGGGGGGCTTTCTTT	CASSSQGASFRGAFF
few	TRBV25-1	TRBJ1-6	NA	TGTGCCAGCAGTGAATATGGCCGGACAGTAAATTCACCCCTCCACTTT	CASSEYGRTVNSPLHF
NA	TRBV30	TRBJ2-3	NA	TGTGCCTGGAGTCCGGGGGATAGTCGAGATACGCAATATTTT	CAWSPGDSRDTQYF
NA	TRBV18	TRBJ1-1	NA	TGTGCCAGCTCACCATCGCTTGAAGCTTTCTTT	CASSPSLEAFF
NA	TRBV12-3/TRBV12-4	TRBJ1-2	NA	TGTGCCAGCAGTTCGGGACCTCGCCGGGGCTACACCTTC	CASSSGPRRGYTF
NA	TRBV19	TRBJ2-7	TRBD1	TGTGCCAGTAGTATCGGGACAGGGAACTACGAGCAGTACTTC	CASSIGTGNYEQYF
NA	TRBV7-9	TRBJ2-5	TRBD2	TGTGCCAGCAGCTGGGGGGGGACCCAGTACTTC	CASSWGGTQYF
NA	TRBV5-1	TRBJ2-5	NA	TGCGCCAGCAGCTTGGGATGGCCAGGCGGAGAGACCCAGTACTTC	CASSLGWPGGETQYF
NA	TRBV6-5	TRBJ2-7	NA	TGTGCCAGCCTCGAGGGCGCCGAGCAGTACTTC	CASLEGAEQYF
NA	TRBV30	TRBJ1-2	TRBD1	TGTGCCTGGAACGACGGGACAGCTAACTATGGCTACACCTTC	CAWNDGTANYGYTF
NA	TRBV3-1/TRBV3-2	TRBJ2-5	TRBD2	TGTGCCAGCAAGGGACTAGCGTTCCCAGAGACCCAGTACTTC	CASKGLAFPETQYF
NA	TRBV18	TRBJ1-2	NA	TGTGCCAGCTCACGTGGGACGGAACCTTATGGCTACACCTTC	CASSRGTEPYGYTF
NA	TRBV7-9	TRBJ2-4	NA	TGTGCCAGCAGCAAACTACAGGGTGACGGCATTCAGTACTTC	CASSKLQGDGIQYF
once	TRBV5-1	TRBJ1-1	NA	TGCGCCAGCAGCTTGGCACAGACCGAAGGTGAAGCTTTCTTT	CASSLAQTEGEAFF
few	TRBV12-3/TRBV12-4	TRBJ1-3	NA	TGTGCCAGCTGGAAGGGGTCTGGAAACACCATATATTTT	CASWKGSGNTIYF
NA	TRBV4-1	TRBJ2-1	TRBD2	TGCGCCAGCAGCCAAGAACCCGGGACTAGCGGGAGAAAGATAAAGAATGAGCAGTTCTTC	CASSQEPGTSGRKIKNEQFF
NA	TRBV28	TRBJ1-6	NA	TGTGCCAGCAGTTTAAGGGGGGCAGCAGGTAATTCACCCCTCCACTTT	CASSLRGAAGNSPLHF
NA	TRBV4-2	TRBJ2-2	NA	TGTGCCAGCAGCCGAACGTACGCGAACACCGGGGAGCTGTTTTTT	CASSRTYANTGELFF
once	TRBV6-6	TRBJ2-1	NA	TGTGCCAGCAGTCAAACCTCCAGGGCTCGAGGGGAGCAGTTCTTC	CASSQTSRARGEQFF
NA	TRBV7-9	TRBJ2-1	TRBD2	TGTGCCAGCAGCGTACGAAGCGGGGGGGCTGGTAATGAGCAGTTCTTC	CASSVRSGGAGNEQFF
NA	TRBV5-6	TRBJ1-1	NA	TGTGCCAGCAGCTTGGAGCTGGGCAGGGCTTTCTTT	CASSLELGRAFF
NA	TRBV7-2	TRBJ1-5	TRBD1	TGTGCCAGCAGCTTAGAGGCCAGGGGGGGCCAGCCCCAGCATTTT	CASSLEARGGQPQHF
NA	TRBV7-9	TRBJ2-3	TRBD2	TGTGCCAGCAGTCTGGGCCTAGCGGTATCCCAAAGCACAGATACGCAGTATTTT	CASSLGLAVSQSTDTQYF
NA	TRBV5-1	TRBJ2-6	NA	TGCGCCAGCAGCTTGGCCGTGACGGGAGAATCTGGGGCCAACGTCCTGACTTTC	CASSLAVTGESGANVLTF
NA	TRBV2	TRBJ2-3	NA	TGTGCCAGCAGTTACCTTCCTACGGGGGAAGGTACGCAGTATTTT	CASSYLPTGEGTQYF
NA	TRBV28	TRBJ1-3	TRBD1	TGTGCCAGCAGCCCCCAGGGGGTCGGAAACACCATATATTTT	CASSPQGVGNTIYF
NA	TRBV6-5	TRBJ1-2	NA	TGTGCCTCTAGAGAGACAGGAATTAACTATGGCTACACCTTC	CASRETGINYGYTF
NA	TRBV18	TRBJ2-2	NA	TGTGCCAGCTCCCAGACAGACACCGGGGAGCTGTTTTTT	CASSQTDTGELFF
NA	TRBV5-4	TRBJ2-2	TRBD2	TGTGCCAGCAACACGGGGGAGGGAGCGTGGACCGGGGAGCTGTTTTTT	CASNTGEGAWTGELFF
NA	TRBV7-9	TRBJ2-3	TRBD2	TGTGCCAGCACCACCGGAGGAGCGGGGGACACAGATACGCAGTATTTT	CASTTGGAGDTDTQYF
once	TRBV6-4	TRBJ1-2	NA	TGTGCCAGCAGTGCCTCAGGGAACTATGGCTACACCTTC	CASSASGNYGYTF
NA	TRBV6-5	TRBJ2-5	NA	TGTGCCAGCAGGGACCCGGTGGGGACCCAGTACTTC	CASRDPVGTQYF
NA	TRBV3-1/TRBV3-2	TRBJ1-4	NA	TGTGCCAGCAGCCAACTGACTAATGAAAAACTGTTTTTT	CASSQLTNEKLFF
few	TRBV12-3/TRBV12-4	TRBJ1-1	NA	TGTGCCAGCAGTTCCCCAGAGAGGGTTGGAGCTTTCTTT	CASSSPERVGAFF
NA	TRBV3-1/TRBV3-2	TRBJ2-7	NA	TGTGCCAGCAGCCCCCCCCTCGGGACCTACGAGCAGTACTTC	CASSPPLGTYEQYF
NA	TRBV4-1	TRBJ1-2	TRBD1	TGCGCCAGCAGCCAAGATAGACAGGGGATGGACTATGGCTACACCTTC	CASSQDRQGMDYGYTF
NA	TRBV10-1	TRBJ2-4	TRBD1	TGCGCCAGCAGCCCGACAGGGGTTGACATTCAGTACTTC	CASSPTGVDIQYF
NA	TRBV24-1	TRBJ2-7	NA	TGTGCCACCAGTGATTCGGCCAAGTCCTACGAGCAGTACTTC	CATSDSAKSYEQYF
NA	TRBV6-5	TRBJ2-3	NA	TGTGCCAGCAGTTCGGTGGGAATGTGGGGGGCAGATACGCAGTATTTT	CASSSVGMWGADTQYF
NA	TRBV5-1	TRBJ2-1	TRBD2	TGCGCCAGCAGCCTGGAGGGAAACAGGGGGCGCGGACTAGCGGGGGCCCGGGGCAGGGACCTGCAGTTCTTC	CASSLEGNRGRGLAGARGRDLQFF
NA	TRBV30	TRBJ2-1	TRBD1	TGTGCCTGGAGTTACGGACAGGGGTACGATGAGCAGTTCTTC	CAWSYGQGYDEQFF
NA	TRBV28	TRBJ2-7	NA	TGTGCCAGCACCTCTCGGACCGCAGTGTACCCCCTCTACGAGCAGTACTTC	CASTSRTAVYPLYEQYF
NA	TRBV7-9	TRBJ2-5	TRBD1	TGTGCCAGCAGCCCACCCCGGACAGGGGTGCCAGAGACCCAGTACTTC	CASSPPRTGVPETQYF
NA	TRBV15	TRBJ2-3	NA	TGTGCCACCAGCAGGGAAGGGCAAGCAGATACGCAGTATTTT	CATSREGQADTQYF